This T cell receptor (beta chain) is drawn from a study of regulatory T cells in long-lasting Graves disease. The table lists this clonotype with many counts. Through Arm-PCR of CDR3 regions and iRepertoire HTBI primers, TCR beta libraries were built. MiXCR, run by TCRdb on the multiplex PCR reads, gives a single entry per CDR3 protein. The sample lists 450,000 to 600,000 distinct CDR3 sequences; 15% to 20% were seen once. Time point reported: newly diagnosed GD, antithyroid drugs for less than 3 months. There was RNA extracted from PBMCs, and the TCR library was made from it. In germline, CDR1 is MDHEN, CDR2 SYDVKM. CDR3 length equals 16 residues. With 6 bases clipped from V and 0 bases from J, the junction kept 4 bases outside the gene matches. Another study also made use of these data, one on T cells in Graves' hyperthyroidism and ophthalmopathy. That investigation notes: A lack of ophthalmopathy progression within 18 months defined stable Graves' hyperthyroidism.

This receptor was obtained from a man aged 35-49 years with Graves disease. The material was peripheral blood mononuclear cells (PBMCs), obtained at new diagnosis, from a patient treated with antithyroid drugs. V usage is TRBV28 and J usage is TRBJ1-6; 8 positions agree with TRBD1. CDR3 loop: CASSRTGSSYNSPLHF. The CDR3 nucleotides are TGTGCCAGCAGCCGGACAGGGAGCTCCTATAATTCACCCCTCCACTTT.